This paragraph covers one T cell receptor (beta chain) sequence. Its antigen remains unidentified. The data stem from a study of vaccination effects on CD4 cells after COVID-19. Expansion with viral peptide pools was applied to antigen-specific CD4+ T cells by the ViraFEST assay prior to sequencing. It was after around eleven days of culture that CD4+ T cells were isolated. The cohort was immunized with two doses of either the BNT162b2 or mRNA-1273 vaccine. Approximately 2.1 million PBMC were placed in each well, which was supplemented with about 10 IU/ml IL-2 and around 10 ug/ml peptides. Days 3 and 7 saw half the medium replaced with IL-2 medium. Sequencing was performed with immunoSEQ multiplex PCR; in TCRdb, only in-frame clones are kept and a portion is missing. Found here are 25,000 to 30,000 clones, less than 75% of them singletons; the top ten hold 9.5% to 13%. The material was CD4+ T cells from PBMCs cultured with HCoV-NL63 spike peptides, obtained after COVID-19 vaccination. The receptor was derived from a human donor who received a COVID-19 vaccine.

Here the CDR3 DNA reads TGTGCCGGAAAGGGGGGGCCTTACGAGCAGTACTTC. This sequence encodes CAGKGGPYEQYF. The chain employs TRBV2 and TRBJ2-7; maybe TRBD2 (7 bases). Looked up from germline, CDR1 is SNHLY and CDR2 is FYNNEI. V lost 11 bases and J lost 4, with 15 bases in between. This CDR3 region has 12 residues.